This T cell receptor beta chain comes out of a study of blood T cell repertoires in COVID-19. Background on the study: The United States, Italy and Spain supplied acute and convalescent COVID-19 samples. T cells, B-cell-depleted T cells, or PBMCs supplied cDNA or gDNA.

The authors' processing: Amplification with reference gene primers provided the estimates of nucleated cell counts. This table comes from immunoSEQ multiplex PCR, and its TCRdb copy is limited to in-frame clones, with some not included. V and J calls and clone size are given by that table; D and trimming were obtained from the DNA. The sample lists 60,000 to 70,000 clones; 80% to 90% were seen once. The CDR3 covers 16 residues. From germline, CDR1 is MNHEY and CDR2 SMNVEV (reference sequence). V gave up 5 bases and J gave up 0 bases, with 14 bases separating them. This sequence joins TRBV27 and TRBJ1-5; D uncertain. The receptor was isolated from a woman in her sixties with acute or convalescent COVID-19. The sequenced material came from peripheral blood. The CDR3, as DNA: TGTGCCAGCAGTAATGGTACACCATATAGCAATCAGCCCCAGCATTTT. This translates into CASSNGTPYSNQPQHF.